This T cell receptor beta chain was profiled in a study of T cell responses to AZD1222 COVID-19 vaccine. Some clones are missing from TCRdb's copy, which holds only in-frame ones; the method was immunoSEQ multiplex PCR. The table includes 140,000 to 150,000 clones, more than 85% detected once. J was trimmed by 9 bases and V by 1 base; bases with no gene match: 13. This CDR3 has 18 amino acids. Per germline, CDR1 SGHTA and CDR2 FQGTGA. This specimen consisted of peripheral blood, obtained on day 0 of AZD1222 vaccination. The chain couples TRBV7-3 to TRBJ2-1; TRBD2 agrees at 12 bases. This TCR derives from an adult in good health. In nucleotides, the CDR3 is TGTGCCAGCAGCTTAATCGCCCCTAGCGGGAGGGCCCATTCTGAGCAGTTCTTC. Protein product: CASSLIAPSGRAHSEQFF.